The clone carrying this T cell receptor beta chain occurred a few times. Its antigen is as yet unknown. These data come from a study of T-cell reconstitution after alpha-beta-depleted transplantation in children. A TCRbeta library incorporating unique molecular identifiers was prepared. MiXCR, run by TCRdb on the PCR reads, gives a single entry per CDR3 protein. The sample has 400,000 to 550,000 distinct CDR3 sequences; about 10% are singletons. Whole-study findings and limits: T cells produced anew were the main source of T-cell counts and diversity one year after transplant. After transplant, high TCRbeta diversity at day 60 in some patients arose from surviving recipient T cells and thymic progenitors. Reportedly, alpha-beta T cells present about two months post-transplant originated from several hundred expanded clones of graft origin.

V lost 2 bases and J 6 bases, leaving 8 bases between the germline ends. Germline V gene sequence: CDR1 SGHTA, CDR2 FQGNSA. The CDR3 runs to 13 residues. This TCR was sampled from a child aged 2-15 years with inherited bone marrow failure, due to receive a stem cell transplant. The sample here was PBMCs, taken before TCRalphabeta/CD19-depleted stem cell transplant. The chain uses TRBV7-2 and TRBJ2-1, with no clear D. The chain's CDR3 is CASSLTDPNEQFF. The CDR3 DNA reads as TGTGCCAGCAGCTTAACCGACCCCAATGAGCAGTTCTTC.